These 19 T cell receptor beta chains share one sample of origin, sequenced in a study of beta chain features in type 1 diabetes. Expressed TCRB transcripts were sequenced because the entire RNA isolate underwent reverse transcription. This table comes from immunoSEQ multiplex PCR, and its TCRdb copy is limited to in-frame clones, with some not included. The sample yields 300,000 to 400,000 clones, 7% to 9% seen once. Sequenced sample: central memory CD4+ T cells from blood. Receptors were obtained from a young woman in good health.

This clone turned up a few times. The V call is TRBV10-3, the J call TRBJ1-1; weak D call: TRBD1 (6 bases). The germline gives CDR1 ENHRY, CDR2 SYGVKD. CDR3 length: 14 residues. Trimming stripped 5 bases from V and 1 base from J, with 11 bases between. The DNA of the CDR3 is TGTGCCATCAGTCAACAGGGCCGGAACACTGAAGCTTTCTTT. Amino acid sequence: CAISQQGRNTEAFF.

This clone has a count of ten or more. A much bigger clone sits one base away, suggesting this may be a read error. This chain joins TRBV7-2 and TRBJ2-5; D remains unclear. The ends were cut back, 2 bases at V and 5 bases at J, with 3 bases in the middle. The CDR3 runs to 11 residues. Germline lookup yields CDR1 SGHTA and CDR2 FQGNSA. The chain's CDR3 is CASSLWETQYF. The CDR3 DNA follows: TGTGCCAGCAGCTTATGGGAGACCCAGTACTTC.

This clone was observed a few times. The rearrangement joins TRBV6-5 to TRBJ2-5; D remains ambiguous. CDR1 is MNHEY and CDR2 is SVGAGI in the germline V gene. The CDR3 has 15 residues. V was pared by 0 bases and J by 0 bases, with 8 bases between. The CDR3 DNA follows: TGTGCCAGCAGTTACTCTGGTTTGGACCAAGAGACCCAGTACTTC. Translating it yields CASSYSGLDQETQYF.

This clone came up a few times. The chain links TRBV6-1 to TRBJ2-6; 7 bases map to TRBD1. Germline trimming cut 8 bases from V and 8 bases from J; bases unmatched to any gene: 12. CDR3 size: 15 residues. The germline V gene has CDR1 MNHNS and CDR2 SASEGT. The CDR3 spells CASGPTGIISNVLTF. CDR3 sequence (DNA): TGTGCCAGCGGCCCGACAGGGATTATCTCCAACGTCCTGACTTTC.

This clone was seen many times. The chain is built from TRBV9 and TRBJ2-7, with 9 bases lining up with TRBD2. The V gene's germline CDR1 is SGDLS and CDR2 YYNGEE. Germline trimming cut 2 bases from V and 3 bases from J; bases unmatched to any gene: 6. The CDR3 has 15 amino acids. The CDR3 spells CASSVHGGGDYEQYF. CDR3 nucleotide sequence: TGTGCCAGCAGCGTGCACGGCGGGGGGGACTACGAGCAGTACTTC.

Here the CDR3 reads CAISPPGGAYEQYF. CDR3 nucleotide sequence: TGTGCCATCAGTCCCCCCGGGGGGGCATACGAGCAGTACTTC. The chain uses TRBV10-3 and TRBJ2-7; 8 bases line up with TRBD2. J lost 4 bases, V lost 5 bases, and 7 bases had no gene match. CDR3 length: 14 residues. From germline, CDR1 is ENHRY and CDR2 SYGVKD.

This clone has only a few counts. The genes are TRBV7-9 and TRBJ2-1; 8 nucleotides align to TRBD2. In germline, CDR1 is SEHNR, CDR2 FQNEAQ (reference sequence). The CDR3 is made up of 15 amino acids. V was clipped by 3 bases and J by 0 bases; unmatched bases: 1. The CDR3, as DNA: TGTGCCAGCAGCTTTAGCGGGAACTCCTACAATGAGCAGTTCTTC. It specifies CASSFSGNSYNEQFF.

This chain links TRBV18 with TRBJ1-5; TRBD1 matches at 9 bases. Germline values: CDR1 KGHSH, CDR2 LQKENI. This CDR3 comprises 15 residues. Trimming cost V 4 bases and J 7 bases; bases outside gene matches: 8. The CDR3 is CASSQHRGQGQPQHF. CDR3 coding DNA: TGTGCCAGCTCACAACACAGGGGGCAGGGACAGCCCCAGCATTTT.

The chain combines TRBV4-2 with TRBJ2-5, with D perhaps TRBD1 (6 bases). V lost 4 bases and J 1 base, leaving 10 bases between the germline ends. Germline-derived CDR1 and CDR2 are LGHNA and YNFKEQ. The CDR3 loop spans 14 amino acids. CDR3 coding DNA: TGTGCCAGCAGCCGGGACATTCTCCAAGAGACCCAGTACTTC. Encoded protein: CASSRDILQETQYF.

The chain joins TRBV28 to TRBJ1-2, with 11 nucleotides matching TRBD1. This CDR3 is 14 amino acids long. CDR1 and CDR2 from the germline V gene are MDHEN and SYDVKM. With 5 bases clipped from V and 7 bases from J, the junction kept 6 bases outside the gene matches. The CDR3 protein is CASSPGQGASGYTF. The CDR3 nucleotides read TGTGCCAGCAGTCCTGGACAGGGGGCTAGTGGCTACACCTTC.

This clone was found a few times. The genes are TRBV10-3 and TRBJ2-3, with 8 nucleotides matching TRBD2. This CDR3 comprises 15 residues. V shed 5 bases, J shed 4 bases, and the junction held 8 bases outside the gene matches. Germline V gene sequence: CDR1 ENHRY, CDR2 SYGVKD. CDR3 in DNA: TGTGCCATCAGTTTAGCGGGGAGTGGAGCAGATACGCAGTATTTT. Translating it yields CAISLAGSGADTQYF.

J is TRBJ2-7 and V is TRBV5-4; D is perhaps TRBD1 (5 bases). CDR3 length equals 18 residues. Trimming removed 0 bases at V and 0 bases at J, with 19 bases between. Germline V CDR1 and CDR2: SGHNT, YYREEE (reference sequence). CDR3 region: CASSLASSSGASSYEQYF. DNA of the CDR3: TGTGCCAGCAGCTTGGCTTCCTCAAGTGGGGCTAGCTCCTACGAGCAGTACTTC. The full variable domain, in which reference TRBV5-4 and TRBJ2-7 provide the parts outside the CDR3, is ETGVTQSPTHLIKTRGQQVTLRCSSQSGHNTVSWYQQALGQGPQFIFQYYREEENGRGNFPPRFSGLQFPNYSSELNVNALELDDSALYLCASSLASSSGASSYEQYFGPGTRLTVT.

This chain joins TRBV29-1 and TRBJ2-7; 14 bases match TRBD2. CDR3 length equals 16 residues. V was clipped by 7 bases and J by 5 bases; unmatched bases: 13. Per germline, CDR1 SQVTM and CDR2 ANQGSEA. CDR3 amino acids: CSATGETSGRVDEQYF. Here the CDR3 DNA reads TGCAGCGCGACAGGGGAGACTAGCGGGAGGGTGGACGAGCAGTACTTC.

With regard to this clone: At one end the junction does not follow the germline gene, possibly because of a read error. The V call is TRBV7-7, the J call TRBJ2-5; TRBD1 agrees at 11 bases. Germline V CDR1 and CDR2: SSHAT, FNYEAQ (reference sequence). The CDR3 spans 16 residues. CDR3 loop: CASSQGTGGFGETQYF. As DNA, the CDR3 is TGTGCTAGCAGCCAAGGGACAGGGGGGTTCGGAGAGACCCAGTACTTC.

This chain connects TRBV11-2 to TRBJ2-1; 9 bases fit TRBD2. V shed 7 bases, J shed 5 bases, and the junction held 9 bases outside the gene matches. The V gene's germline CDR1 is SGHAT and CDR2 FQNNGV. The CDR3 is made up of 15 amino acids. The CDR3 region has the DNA TGTGCCAGCACCCGAGGGGCGGGAGGGAACAATGAGCAGTTCTTC. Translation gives CASTRGAGGNNEQFF.

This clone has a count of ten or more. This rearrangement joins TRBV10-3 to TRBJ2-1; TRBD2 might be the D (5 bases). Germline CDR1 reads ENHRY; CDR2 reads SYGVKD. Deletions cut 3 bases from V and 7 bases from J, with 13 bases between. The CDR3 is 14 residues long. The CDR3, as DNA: TGTGCCATCAGTGATATGAGGGCATCGAATGAGCAGTTCTTC. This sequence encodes CAISDMRASNEQFF.

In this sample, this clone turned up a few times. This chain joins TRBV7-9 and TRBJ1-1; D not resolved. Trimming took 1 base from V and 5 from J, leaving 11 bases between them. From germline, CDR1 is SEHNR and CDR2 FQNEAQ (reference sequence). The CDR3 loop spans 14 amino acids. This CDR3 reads CASSLGTSRTEAFF. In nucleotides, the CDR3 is TGTGCCAGCAGCTTAGGCACGAGTCGGACTGAAGCTTTCTTT.

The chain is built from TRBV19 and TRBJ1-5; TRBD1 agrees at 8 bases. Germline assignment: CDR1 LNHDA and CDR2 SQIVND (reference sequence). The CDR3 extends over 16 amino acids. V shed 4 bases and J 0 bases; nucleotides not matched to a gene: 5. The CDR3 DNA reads TGTGCCAGTAGTAGTTGGACAGGGAATAGCAATCAGCCCCAGCATTTT. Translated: CASSSWTGNSNQPQHF.

As DNA, the CDR3 is TGCGCCAGCAGCTTGGGAGGGGATAGCAATCAGCCCCAGCATTTT. Protein sequence: CASSLGGDSNQPQHF. This chain joins TRBV5-1 and TRBJ1-5, with a possible D match to TRBD1 (5 bases). Germline CDR1 is SGHRS and CDR2 is YFSETQ. The CDR3 covers 15 residues. Trimming took 0 bases from V and 0 from J, leaving 7 bases between them.